These 23 T cell receptor beta chains were sequenced from one sample in a study of T cells in Graves' hyperthyroidism and ophthalmopathy. Amplified TCR beta CDR3 regions came from RNA transcripts. First-round RT-PCR targeting the TCR CDR3 was performed with the HTBI primer set. TCRdb reanalysed the multiplex PCR reads using MiXCR and keeps one entry per CDR3 protein. Here the sample spans 600,000 to 800,000 distinct CDR3 sequences, just over 35% being singletons. The sample was blood. Receptors were obtained from a woman aged 40 to 49 with Graves' hyperthyroidism.

The V call is TRBV5-1, the J call TRBJ2-6; D unresolved. V was clipped by 4 bases and J by 0 bases, with 11 bases between them. The CDR3 spans 16 residues. Per the germline V gene, CDR1 is SGHRS and CDR2 is YFSETQ. CDR3 region: CASSPPASSGANVLTF. The CDR3 nucleotides are TGCGCCAGCAGCCCCCCCGCGTCCTCTGGGGCCAACGTCCTGACTTTC.

This clonotype was seen repeatedly, ten times or more. V usage is TRBV20-1 and J usage is TRBJ1-2; D uncertain. CDR3 length equals 13 residues. Trimming cost V 4 bases and J 5 bases, with 14 bases left between them. The germline V gene encodes CDR1 DFQATT and CDR2 SNEGSKA (reference sequence). The CDR3 sequence is CSAIPLAGYGYTF. CDR3 coding DNA: TGCAGTGCTATCCCCCTTGCTGGGTATGGCTACACCTTC.

This clonotype was seen at least ten times. The J gene is TRBJ1-4, the V gene TRBV10-3; D not resolved. The V gene's germline CDR1 is ENHRY and CDR2 SYGVKD. Trimming pared 7 bases from V and 8 bases from J, leaving 14 bases between. The CDR3 spans 13 residues. CDR3 nucleotides: TGTGCCATCAACGCCGGGCCAAGGGAAAAACTGTTTTTT. It encodes CAINAGPREKLFF.

This clonotype was counted ten times or more. The V call is TRBV7-2, the J call TRBJ1-6, with D hard to call. Looked up from germline, CDR1 is SGHTA and CDR2 is FQGNSA. V lost 5 bases and J lost 9, with 14 bases in between. CDR3 length: 14 residues. The CDR3 DNA follows: TGTACCAGCAGCCCCTCCTCCGGGGTTTCACCCCTCCACTTT. This codes for CTSSPSSGVSPLHF.

The sample holds a few counts of this clonotype. The chain combines TRBV28 with TRBJ1-4; a weak D match, TRBD1 (5 bases). This CDR3 has 14 residues. CDR1 and CDR2 from the germline V gene are MDHEN and SYDVKM. With 8 bases removed from V and 5 bases from J, the gap between germline ends came to 15 bases. CDR3 amino acids: CASGSGLSNEKLFF. In DNA, the CDR3 is TGTGCCAGCGGATCGGGACTGTCGAATGAAAAACTGTTTTTT.

There are many counts of this clonotype. The chain is built from TRBV10-3 and TRBJ2-7, with D perhaps TRBD1 (6 bases). Trimming shortened V by 8 bases and J by 5 bases, and 13 bases separated the two germline ends. The CDR3 has 12 residues. The germline V gene encodes CDR1 ENHRY and CDR2 SYGVKD. The CDR3 loop reads CAIGQGRDEQYF. The CDR3 region has the DNA TGTGCCATCGGCCAGGGGAGAGACGAGCAGTACTTC.

This clonotype was counted a single time. V and J are TRBV6-1 and TRBJ2-7, with TRBD2 as a possible D gene (7 bases). The germline V and J ends were trimmed by 4 bases and 5 bases, with 18 bases remaining between them. This CDR3 is 15 amino acids long. Looked up from germline, CDR1 is MNHNS and CDR2 is SASEGT. In DNA form, the CDR3 reads TGTGCCAGCAGTGGGGGGGGCAGGGTGTTACACGAGCAGTACTTC. Residues: CASSGGGRVLHEQYF.

The V call is TRBV5-6, the J call TRBJ2-6; D unresolved. The germline CDR1 and CDR2 sequences are SGHDT and YYEEEE. This CDR3 comprises 16 residues. The V and J ends lost 4 bases and 0 bases respectively, with 11 bases between them. The CDR3 reads CASSKPSFSGANVLTF. CDR3 nucleotides: TGTGCCAGCAGCAAACCCTCATTCTCTGGGGCCAACGTCCTGACTTTC.

This clonotype was seen many times. The V and J genes are TRBV12-3 or TRBV12-4 and TRBJ2-5; D is unclear. The CDR3 extends over 14 amino acids. Between the trimmed V and J ends, which lost 2 bases and 4 bases, there was a span of 11 bases. The CDR3 bases are TGTGCCAGCAGTTTAAGTCGCCCTCCAGAGACCCAGTACTTC. It is translated as CASSLSRPPETQYF.

The rearrangement uses TRBV20-1 and TRBJ1-2; the match to TRBD1 covers 12 bases. V dropped 3 bases and J dropped 7; count of bases not matched to a gene: 12. Germline V gives CDR1 DFQATT, CDR2 SNEGSKA (reference sequence). This CDR3 contains 16 residues. CDR3 sequence: CSARGPRDRGRFGYTF. The CDR3 coding sequence is TGCAGTGCTAGGGGCCCCCGGGACAGGGGGCGTTTTGGCTACACCTTC.

The chain has TRBV29-1 and TRBJ2-5, with D unclear. The length of the CDR3 is 11 residues. CDR1 SQVTM and CDR2 ANQGSEA come from the germline V gene. CDR3 in DNA: TGCAGGGCCGACAACCAAGAGACCCAGTACTTC. It translates to CRADNQETQYF.

The chain is built from TRBV5-6 and TRBJ2-2; 7 bases line up with TRBD1. CDR1 SGHDT and CDR2 YYEEEE come from the germline V gene. There are 15 residues in the CDR3. Trimming took 0 bases from V and 6 from J; bases not matched to a gene: 5. The CDR3 sequence: CASSLVQGIAGELFF. The CDR3, as DNA: TGTGCCAGCAGCTTGGTACAGGGGATCGCCGGGGAGCTGTTTTTT. The full variable domain, completed using reference TRBV5-6 and TRBJ2-2, is DAGVTQSPTHLIKTRGQQVTLRCSPKSGHDTVSWYQQALGQGPQFIFQYYEEEERQRGNFPDRFSGHQFPNYSSELNVNALLLGDSALYLCASSLVQGIAGELFFGEGSRLTVL.

This clonotype has a count of ten or more. The chain has TRBV6-5 and TRBJ1-1; maybe TRBD1 (5 bases). CDR3 length: 15 residues. Trimming took 5 bases from V and 0 from J, leaving 13 bases between them. CDR1 is MNHEY, CDR2 SVGAGI, per germline. The CDR3 reads CASSPRGGLNTEAFF. In nucleotides, the CDR3 is TGTGCCAGCAGTCCCCGCGGGGGACTGAACACTGAAGCTTTCTTT.

This clonotype was observed many times. The genes are TRBV6-4 and TRBJ2-7; TRBD1 agrees at 7 bases. CDR3 length: 16 residues. J lost 3 bases, V lost 0 bases, and 8 bases had no gene match. The germline V gene encodes CDR1 MRHNA and CDR2 SNTAGT. For the CDR3, the DNA is TGTGCCAGCAGTGACTCTTGGACAGGCAGAAGCTACGAGCAGTACTTC. As protein: CASSDSWTGRSYEQYF.

This clonotype was seen ten or more times. This rearrangement joins TRBV7-2 to TRBJ1-1; no reliable D call. CDR3 length: 12 amino acids. Germline loops: CDR1 SGHTA, CDR2 FQGNSA. Trimming removed 7 bases at V and 5 bases at J, with 11 bases between. The CDR3 loop reads CASTTTTTEAFF. CDR3 bases: TGTGCCAGCACCACGACGACAACTGAAGCTTTCTTT.

On this clonotype: The junction and the germline gene differ at one end; a read error may be behind it. The chain has TRBV9 and TRBJ2-2; TRBD1 is a possible D gene (5 bases). Germline CDR1 reads SGDLS; CDR2 reads YYNGEE. The CDR3 spans 14 residues. The CDR3 DNA reads as TGTGACAGCAGGGTTGAATGGAACACCGGGGAGCTGTTTTTT. Translated: CDSRVEWNTGELFF.

This clonotype was recorded a few times. The CDR3 here is CASTPGNPGSPLHF. CDR3 in DNA: TGTGCCAGCACCCCCGGGAACCCCGGATCACCCCTCCACTTT. The V and J genes are TRBV6-6 and TRBJ1-6; D uncertain. V lost 7 bases and J lost 10, with 17 bases in between. The germline CDR1 and CDR2 sequences are MNHNY and SVGAGI (reference sequence). This CDR3 contains 14 residues.

This chain connects TRBV5-6 to TRBJ2-7, with unresolved D. CDR3 length equals 14 residues. The V and J ends lost 3 bases and 1 base respectively, with 11 bases between them. CDR1 and CDR2 (germline): SGHDT, YYEEEE. CDR3 nucleotide sequence: TGTGCCAGCAGCTCCCTGGGCCTTTCCTACGAGCAGTACTTC. Protein: CASSSLGLSYEQYF.

The chain links TRBV19 to TRBJ2-6, with D unclear. Trimming pared 5 bases from V and 0 bases from J, leaving 8 bases between. The germline gives CDR1 LNHDA, CDR2 SQIVND (reference sequence). The CDR3 length is 15 residues. CDR3: CASSSISSGANVLTF. For the CDR3, the DNA is TGTGCCAGTAGTTCAATCTCCTCTGGGGCCAACGTCCTGACTTTC.

The gene calls are TRBV25-1 and TRBJ2-7; 13 nucleotides agree with TRBD2. CDR1 and CDR2 from the germline V gene are MGHDK and SYGVNS. The junction had 18 bases not matched to a gene; V was cut back by 6 bases and J by 4 bases. The CDR3 is 19 amino acids. The CDR3 nucleotides are TGTGCCAGCAGCCAAGATAACGGGGGACTAGCGGGAAATAGGTACGAGCAGTACTTC. Protein sequence: CASSQDNGGLAGNRYEQYF.

This clonotype was seen just once. The J gene is TRBJ2-6, the V gene TRBV5-1; D may correspond to TRBD1 or TRBD2 (6 bases each). CDR3 size: 16 residues. Germline CDR1 reads SGHRS; CDR2 reads YFSETQ. V was shortened by 6 bases and J by 1 base, with 14 bases between the two germline ends. The CDR3 DNA sequence: TGCGCCAGCACCCGGGGGCTTTCTTCTGGGGCCAACGTCCTGACTTTC. Translating it yields CASTRGLSSGANVLTF. Filled out from reference TRBV5-1 and TRBJ2-6, the complete variable domain reads KAGVTQTPRYLIKTRGQQVTLSCSPISGHRSVSWYQQTPGQGLQFLFEYFSETQRNKGNFPGRFSGRQFSNSRSEMNVSTLELGDSALYLCASTRGLSSGANVLTFGAGSRLTVL.

This clonotype was seen more than once but under ten times. The rearrangement uses TRBV6-6 and TRBJ2-7; maybe TRBD2 (7 bases). The germline gives CDR1 MNHNY, CDR2 SVGAGI (reference sequence). This CDR3 is 14 amino acids long. Trimming pared 2 bases from V and 13 bases from J, leaving 21 bases between. The CDR3 reads CASSYEGGTPRGYF. For the CDR3, the DNA is TGTGCCAGCAGTTACGAGGGGGGGACTCCAAGAGGATACTTC.

This clonotype was seen many times. This rearrangement joins TRBV2 to TRBJ1-1; D is undetermined. The CDR3 has 12 amino acids. Germline assignment: CDR1 SNHLY and CDR2 FYNNEI. V lost 2 bases and J lost 6, with 7 bases in between. CDR3 residues: CASSELSAEAFF. CDR3 nucleotides: TGTGCCAGCAGTGAATTATCGGCTGAAGCTTTCTTT.